This is a list of T cell receptor beta chains from one sample in a study of blood T cell repertoires in COVID-19. Some clones are missing from TCRdb's copy, which holds only in-frame ones; the method was immunoSEQ multiplex PCR. The sample records some 100,000 clones, 70% to 90% being singletons. Input material: peripheral blood. These receptors were taken from a human donor in a cohort sampled during active COVID-19. CDR3s include the opening cysteine and the closing phenylalanine or tryptophan. A D gene is named only where the DNA matches it firmly.

d_call: TRBD2
v_call: TRBV28
cdr3_length: 14
j_call: TRBJ2-3
cdr3_nt: TGTGCCAGCAGTTCCGGTGGGAGGGCCGATACGCAGTATTTT
cdr3_aa: CASSSGGRADTQYF

d_call: .
v_call: TRBV5-1
cdr3_length: 16
j_call: TRBJ2-1
cdr3_nt: TGCGCCAGCAGCTCGGGACTCCTGAGCTCCTACAATGAGCAGTTCTTC
cdr3_aa: CASSSGLLSSYNEQFF

d_call: .
v_call: TRBV6-2/TRBV6-3
cdr3_length: 14
j_call: TRBJ2-7
cdr3_nt: TGTGCCAGCAGTAATAATATCGGACTCTACGAGCAGTACTTC
cdr3_aa: CASSNNIGLYEQYF

d_call: TRBD2
v_call: TRBV11-2
cdr3_length: 15
j_call: TRBJ2-3
cdr3_nt: TGTGCCAGCAGGCTCCGGGACTACGACACAGATACGCAGTATTTT
cdr3_aa: CASRLRDYDTDTQYF

d_call: .
v_call: TRBV5-1
cdr3_length: 13
j_call: TRBJ2-5
cdr3_nt: TGCGCCAGCAGCCCCGGGAGCCGAGAGACCCAGTACTTC
cdr3_aa: CASSPGSRETQYF

d_call: .
v_call: TRBV13
cdr3_length: 15
j_call: TRBJ1-4
cdr3_nt: TGTGCCAGCAGCTTAGGTGGGGCATCAAATGAAAAACTGTTTTTT
cdr3_aa: CASSLGGASNEKLFF

d_call: TRBD1
v_call: TRBV24-1
cdr3_length: 14
j_call: TRBJ1-5
cdr3_nt: TGTGCCACCCAGCCGACAGGGGGCAATCAGCCCCAGCATTTT
cdr3_aa: CATQPTGGNQPQHF

d_call: .
v_call: TRBV6-5
cdr3_length: 14
j_call: TRBJ1-6
cdr3_nt: TGTGCCAGCACACAGGGCCTTGGGAATTCACCCCTCCACTTT
cdr3_aa: CASTQGLGNSPLHF

d_call: .
v_call: TRBV24-1
cdr3_length: 14
j_call: TRBJ2-3
cdr3_nt: TGTGCCACCAGCCCCCGGACAGAACTAGATACGCAGTATTTT
cdr3_aa: CATSPRTELDTQYF

d_call: .
v_call: TRBV11-2
cdr3_length: 12
j_call: TRBJ1-2
cdr3_nt: TGTGCCAGCAGCCAAGGGGGATATGGCTACACCTTC
cdr3_aa: CASSQGGYGYTF

d_call: .
v_call: TRBV6-2/TRBV6-3
cdr3_length: 14
j_call: TRBJ1-6
cdr3_nt: TGTGCCAGCAGTGGACAGTCATATAATTCACCCCTCCACTTT
cdr3_aa: CASSGQSYNSPLHF

d_call: .
v_call: TRBV2
cdr3_length: 10
j_call: TRBJ1-2
cdr3_nt: TGTGCCAGCAAAGGGGCCGGCTACACCTTC
cdr3_aa: CASKGAGYTF

d_call: .
v_call: TRBV6-4
cdr3_length: 13
j_call: TRBJ2-1
cdr3_nt: TGTGCCAGCAGTGAGGAGATCGGGAATGAGCAGTTCTTC
cdr3_aa: CASSEEIGNEQFF

d_call: .
v_call: TRBV5-1
cdr3_length: 13
j_call: TRBJ2-5
cdr3_nt: TGCGCCAGCAGCTTGGATCGCGAGGAGACCCAGTACTTC
cdr3_aa: CASSLDREETQYF

d_call: .
v_call: TRBV6-6
cdr3_length: 16
j_call: TRBJ2-1
cdr3_nt: TGTGCCAGCAGTCGATCGGGAGCGGGTACCTACAATGAGCAGTTCTTC
cdr3_aa: CASSRSGAGTYNEQFF

d_call: .
v_call: TRBV4-1
cdr3_length: 15
j_call: TRBJ1-4
cdr3_nt: TGCGCCAGCAGCCAAATGTATGCAACTAATGAAAAACTGTTTTTT
cdr3_aa: CASSQMYATNEKLFF

d_call: TRBD2
v_call: TRBV4-3
cdr3_length: 16
j_call: TRBJ2-3
cdr3_nt: TGCGCCAGCAGCCATGCTACTAGCGGTTACACAGATACGCAGTATTTT
cdr3_aa: CASSHATSGYTDTQYF

d_call: TRBD1
v_call: TRBV5-5
cdr3_length: 15
j_call: TRBJ2-7
cdr3_nt: TGTGCCAGCAGCTACCCAGGACAGGGAACCTACGAGCAGTACTTC
cdr3_aa: CASSYPGQGTYEQYF